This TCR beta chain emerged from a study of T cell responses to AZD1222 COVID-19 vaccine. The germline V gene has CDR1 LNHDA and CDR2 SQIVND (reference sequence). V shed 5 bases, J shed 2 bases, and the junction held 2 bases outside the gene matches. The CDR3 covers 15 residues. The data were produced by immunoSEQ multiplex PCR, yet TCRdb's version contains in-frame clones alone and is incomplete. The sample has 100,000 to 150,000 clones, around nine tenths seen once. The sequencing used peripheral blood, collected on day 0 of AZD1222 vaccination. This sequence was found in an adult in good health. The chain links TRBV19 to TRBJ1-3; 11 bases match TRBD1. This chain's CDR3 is CASSGQGAAGNTIYF. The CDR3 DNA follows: TGTGCCAGTAGTGGACAGGGGGCGGCTGGAAACACCATATATTTT. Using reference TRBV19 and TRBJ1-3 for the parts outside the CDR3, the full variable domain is DGGITQSPKYLFRKEGQNVTLSCEQNLNHDAMYWYRQDPGQGLRLIYYSQIVNDFQKGDIAEGYSVSREKKESFPLTVTSAQKNPTAFYLCASSGQGAAGNTIYFGEGSWLTVV.